Listed below are T cell receptor beta chains from one sample, sequenced in a study of OX40 agonist ivuxolimab in advanced cancers. The assay was immunoSEQ multiplex PCR, and TCRdb's table has in-frame clones only and misses some. The sample includes about 68,000 clones, 90% to 95% of them seen just once. The input for sequencing was CD4+ or CD8+ T cells sorted from blood, taken in a trial of the OX40 agonist ivuxolimab. The receptors were sampled from an adult with an advanced solid tumor such as melanoma, head and neck, liver or kidney cancer. The CDR3 runs from the conserved cysteine through the conserved F or W. Fields, in order: CDR3 protein, CDR3 DNA, clone size, J gene, V gene, D gene. D genes are given only for firm matches. Some rows mark clone size as missing; the rest say once, few, many or name a class of expanded clone.

CSVHRPMNTEAFF,TGCAGCGTCCACAGGCCCATGAACACTGAAGCTTTCTTT,once,TRBJ1-1,TRBV29-1,.
CAVSQGRNTEAFF,TGCGCCGTCTCACAGGGTAGGAACACTGAAGCTTTCTTT,medium-sized,TRBJ1-1,TRBV4-1,.
CASSMTSAQETQYF,TGCGCCAGCAGCATGACTAGCGCCCAAGAGACCCAGTACTTC,.,TRBJ2-5,TRBV5-1,TRBD2
CASSPLTGVSSYEQYF,TGTGCCAGCAGCCCCCTAACAGGGGTCTCTTCCTACGAGCAGTACTTC,.,TRBJ2-7,TRBV7-8,TRBD1
CASSQLAGGRNEQFF,TGTGCCAGCAGCCAACTGGCGGGAGGTAGGAATGAGCAGTTCTTC,.,TRBJ2-1,TRBV14,TRBD2
CASSGRGGGETQYF,TGTGCCAGCAGCGGGAGAGGAGGGGGAGAGACCCAGTACTTC,.,TRBJ2-5,TRBV6-1,.
CASTKVGLPGYNEQFF,TGTGCCAGCACCAAAGTGGGCCTACCTGGCTACAATGAGCAGTTCTTC,.,TRBJ2-1,TRBV27,.
CASRARGNEKLFF,TGCGCCAGCAGAGCCAGGGGGAATGAAAAACTGTTTTTT,.,TRBJ1-4,TRBV5-1,TRBD1
CSESGGGESGELFF,TGCAGCGAGTCGGGGGGCGGAGAGTCCGGGGAGCTGTTTTTT,.,TRBJ2-2,TRBV29-1,.
CASSIRQGSHEQYF,TGTGCCAGTAGTATCCGCCAGGGATCCCACGAGCAGTACTTC,.,TRBJ2-7,TRBV19,.
CSAPLGGKVHF,TGCAGTGCTCCCCTCGGGGGGAAAGTCCACTTT,.,TRBJ1-6,TRBV20-1,.
CTGYGRFRYNEQFF,TGTACCGGATATGGACGGTTTCGTTACAATGAGCAGTTCTTC,.,TRBJ2-1,TRBV5-8,.
CASSLSFGRARLPIAKNIQYF,TGTGCCAGCAGTTTATCGTTTGGGAGGGCCCGGCTTCCTATAGCCAAAAACATTCAGTACTTC,.,TRBJ2-4,TRBV27,TRBD2
CASSMTGSGVTGELFF,TGTGCCAGTAGTATGACAGGCAGCGGGGTCACCGGGGAGCTGTTTTTT,.,TRBJ2-2,TRBV19,.
CATSRGTSGRVGKYEQYF,TGTGCCACCAGCAGAGGGACTAGCGGGAGGGTTGGAAAGTACGAGCAGTACTTC,.,TRBJ2-7,TRBV15,TRBD2
CAISESHGFDGYTF,TGTGCCATCAGTGAGTCGCACGGCTTTGATGGCTACACCTTC,once,TRBJ1-2,TRBV10-3,.
CASSPGLASTDTQYF,TGTGCCAGCAGCCCAGGACTAGCCTCCACAGATACGCAGTATTTT,.,TRBJ2-3,TRBV7-3,TRBD2
CASSSGTENSAYEQYF,TGTGCCAGCAGCTCCGGGACAGAGAATTCCGCCTACGAGCAGTACTTC,.,TRBJ2-7,TRBV9,TRBD1
CASSFSGMRGNTIYF,TGTGCCAGCAGTTTCTCAGGGATGAGAGGAAACACCATATATTTT,.,TRBJ1-3,TRBV27,.
CASSQTGNNSPLHF,TGCGCCAGCAGCCAAACAGGGAATAATTCACCCCTCCACTTT,.,TRBJ1-6,TRBV4-1,.
CASSGQDYGYTF,TGCGCCAGCAGCGGACAGGACTATGGCTACACCTTC,.,TRBJ1-2,TRBV5-1,TRBD1
CASSQLLADNEQFF,TGTGCCAGCAGCCAATTACTAGCGGACAATGAGCAGTTCTTC,.,TRBJ2-1,TRBV4-2,TRBD2
CASSQVLAGEGTQYF,TGTGCCAGCAGCCAAGTGCTAGCGGGAGAAGGGACCCAGTACTTC,.,TRBJ2-5,TRBV14,TRBD2
CASSVDRGLNTEAFF,TGTGCCAGCAGCGTAGATCGCGGTTTGAACACTGAAGCTTTCTTT,.,TRBJ1-1,TRBV9,.
CASSEVLDSTDTQYF,TGTGCCAGCAGTGAAGTGCTGGACAGCACAGATACGCAGTATTTT,.,TRBJ2-3,TRBV6-1,.
CASSPNREVYGYTF,TGTGCCAGCAGCCCAAACAGGGAAGTCTATGGCTACACCTTC,.,TRBJ1-2,TRBV7-3,.
CASSGPVTQYNEQFF,TGTGCCAGCAGCGGTCCCGTGACTCAATACAATGAGCAGTTCTTC,once,TRBJ2-1,TRBV5-5,.
CAWRARWGAGPEAFF,TGTGCCTGGAGAGCCCGCTGGGGGGCGGGCCCTGAAGCTTTCTTT,.,TRBJ1-1,TRBV30,.
CASNLQGKTEAFF,TGTGCCAGTAACCTGCAGGGAAAAACTGAAGCTTTCTTT,.,TRBJ1-1,TRBV19,.
CASTKNGVSNYGYTF,TGTGCCAGCACCAAGAACGGTGTCTCTAACTATGGCTACACCTTC,.,TRBJ1-2,TRBV27,.
CASSNDRGQFNEQFF,TGTGCCAGCAGCAATGACAGGGGACAATTTAATGAGCAGTTCTTC,.,TRBJ2-1,TRBV21-1,.
CASSVGGEPFF,TGTGCCAGCAGCGTAGGGGGGGAGCCGTTCTTC,.,TRBJ2-1,TRBV9,.
CASSLLPSGSYEQYF,TGTGCCAGCAGCCTCCTCCCTAGCGGCTCCTACGAGCAGTACTTC,.,TRBJ2-7,TRBV14,TRBD2
CASSLPAPGAKNTEAFF,TGTGCCAGCAGTCTCCCCGCCCCCGGGGCGAAGAACACTGAAGCTTTCTTT,.,TRBJ1-1,TRBV27,.
CAISESGQSSETQYF,TGTGCCATCAGTGAGTCAGGGCAGTCTTCGGAGACCCAGTACTTC,.,TRBJ2-5,TRBV10-3,.
CASRRGGLGQPQHF,TGTGCCAGCAGGAGGGGAGGGTTGGGTCAGCCCCAGCATTTT,.,TRBJ1-5,TRBV2,.
CASSLTVYGYTF,TGTGCCAGCAGTTTGACAGTCTATGGCTACACCTTC,.,TRBJ1-2,TRBV7-9,.
CASSAVGGMNTEAFF,TGTGCCAGCAGCGCCGTGGGGGGCATGAACACTGAAGCTTTCTTT,.,TRBJ1-1,TRBV9,.
CASSSGQGTSYEQYF,TGTGCCAGCAGTTCAGGACAGGGAACCTCCTACGAGCAGTACTTC,.,TRBJ2-7,TRBV27,TRBD1
CAWVRDTSYEQYF,TGTGCCTGGGTCCGGGACACCTCCTACGAGCAGTACTTC,.,TRBJ2-7,TRBV30,.
CASSTPWGGSYNEQFF,TGTGCCAGCAGTACCCCTTGGGGGGGGTCGTACAATGAGCAGTTCTTC,.,TRBJ2-1,TRBV28,TRBD2
CASSYSGRSDTQYF,TGTGCCAGCAGTTATAGCGGGAGATCAGATACGCAGTATTTT,.,TRBJ2-3,TRBV11-2,TRBD2
CASSQGRSAGVETQYF,TGTGCCAGCAGCCAAGGGAGGTCTGCGGGAGTGGAGACCCAGTACTTC,.,TRBJ2-5,TRBV4-2,TRBD2
CASSQEASGSYNEQFF,TGTGCCAGCAGCCAAGAAGCCAGCGGGAGTTACAATGAGCAGTTCTTC,.,TRBJ2-1,TRBV4-2,TRBD2
CASSLKDPLMSWTGELFF,TGTGCCAGCAGCTTAAAGGACCCCCTGATGAGTTGGACCGGGGAGCTGTTTTTT,.,TRBJ2-2,TRBV11-2,.
CASSQDGTVARGYTF,TGTGCCAGCAGCCAAGACGGAACAGTGGCTCGGGGCTACACCTTC,.,TRBJ1-2,TRBV14,.
CASSEVRGPSNTEAFF,TGTGCCAGCAGTGAAGTCAGGGGCCCTTCGAACACTGAAGCTTTCTTT,.,TRBJ1-1,TRBV6-1,.
CASSIGGSSYGYTF,TGTGCCAGCAGCATAGGGGGCAGTTCGTATGGCTACACCTTC,.,TRBJ1-2,TRBV7-2,TRBD1
CASSFDWEGTQYF,TGTGCCAGCAGTTTCGACTGGGAGGGGACCCAGTACTTC,.,TRBJ2-5,TRBV7-2,TRBD2
CASSTFDRGRYEQYF,TGTGCCAGCAGCACTTTCGACAGGGGACGGTACGAGCAGTACTTC,once,TRBJ2-7,TRBV2,TRBD1
CASSHGVPAGAASSYEQYF,TGTGCCAGCAGCCACGGGGTTCCAGCGGGAGCGGCGAGCTCCTACGAGCAGTACTTC,.,TRBJ2-7,TRBV7-8,TRBD2
CASSPLAAPNYGYTF,TGCGCCAGCAGCCCCTTGGCAGCTCCTAACTATGGCTACACCTTC,.,TRBJ1-2,TRBV5-1,.
CASRAGASRTNEQFF,TGTGCCAGCAGAGCCGGGGCTAGCAGAACCAATGAGCAGTTCTTC,.,TRBJ2-1,TRBV11-2,.
CASSPGQRGLNRETQYF,TGTGCCAGCAGCCCTGGACAAAGGGGACTCAATAGGGAGACCCAGTACTTC,.,TRBJ2-5,TRBV5-5,.